Listed here are 20 T cell receptor beta chains from one sample, sequenced in a study of T-cell reconstitution after alpha-beta-depleted transplantation in children. As it was prepared, the TCRbeta library received unique molecular identifiers. TCRdb fed the PCR reads into MiXCR, producing one record per CDR3 protein. The table includes some 490,000 distinct CDR3 sequences, approximately 12% detected once. The sample here was PBMCs from the stem cell graft donor, taken from the stem cell graft. Receptors originate from a human donor who donated a stem cell graft to a child with combined immunodeficiency.

The rearrangement links TRBV12-3 or TRBV12-4 to TRBJ1-1, with D hard to call. V shed 6 bases and J shed 4 bases, with 12 bases lying between them. CDR3 length: 13 amino acids. The CDR3 DNA sequence: TGTGCCAGCAGCCGATGGGTGGGCACTGAAGCTTTCTTT. As protein: CASSRWVGTEAFF.

This clonotype came up a few times. V and J are TRBV6-2 or TRBV6-3 and TRBJ2-1; 8 nucleotides align to TRBD2. Looked up from germline, CDR1 is MNHEY and CDR2 is SVGEGT. The CDR3 is 16 residues long. Trimming took 8 bases from V and 0 from J; bases not matched to a gene: 9. The CDR3 protein is CASGSPGGLSYNEQFF. As DNA, the CDR3 is TGTGCCAGCGGTTCCCCGGGGGGGCTCTCCTACAATGAGCAGTTCTTC.

This clonotype was seen only a few times. The V call is TRBV5-5, the J call TRBJ2-7; D not resolved. CDR3 size: 15 residues. Germline CDR1 is SGHKS and CDR2 is YYEKEE (reference sequence). Trimming left V 4 bases short and J 0 bases short, with 14 bases between. CDR3 amino acids: CASSPSAESSYEQYF. Written as DNA, the CDR3 is TGTGCCAGCAGCCCTTCGGCGGAGAGCTCCTACGAGCAGTACTTC.

This clonotype was seen many times. The genes are TRBV12-3 or TRBV12-4 and TRBJ2-3; D may be TRBD2 (6 bases). This CDR3 is built from 14 residues. The V end lost 6 bases, the J end lost 5 bases, and 15 bases lay between the germline ends. In DNA form, the CDR3 reads TGTGCCAGCAGCCCTATCGCGCGGGGAGATACGCAGTATTTT. Its translation: CASSPIARGDTQYF.

This clonotype was seen at least ten times. V usage is TRBV12-3 or TRBV12-4 and J usage is TRBJ2-2, with D perhaps TRBD1 (5 bases). V lost 6 bases and J 0 bases, leaving 11 bases between the germline ends. The CDR3 consists of 15 residues. CDR3 DNA: TGTGCCAGCAGCCAGGGTCCCTCGAACACCGGGGAGCTGTTTTTT. This encodes CASSQGPSNTGELFF.

In this sample, this clonotype turned up a few times. The chain carries TRBV7-9 and TRBJ2-7, with a tentative D call TRBD2 (6 bases). This CDR3 contains 15 residues. Germline loops: CDR1 SEHNR, CDR2 FQNEAQ (reference sequence). Trimming pared 5 bases from V and 1 base from J, leaving 15 bases between. This CDR3 reads CASSPPVRGSYEQYF. The CDR3, as DNA: TGTGCCAGCAGCCCCCCCGTCCGGGGGTCCTACGAGCAGTACTTC.

Only a few counts were recorded for this clonotype. This chain links TRBV12-3 or TRBV12-4 with TRBJ2-6; no clear D gene. The CDR3 has 16 residues. V gave up 9 bases and J gave up 2 bases, with 17 bases separating them. DNA for the CDR3: TGTGCCAGGACATTTTGCGCTGGGACTGGGGCCAACGTCCTGACTTTC. Amino acid sequence: CARTFCAGTGANVLTF.

V gene TRBV25-1 combines with J gene TRBJ1-2; tentative D call: TRBD1 (5 bases). CDR3 length: 14 amino acids. In germline, CDR1 is MGHDK, CDR2 SYGVNS. The V end was cut by 5 bases, the J end by 4 bases, with 14 bases between. In DNA form, the CDR3 reads TGTGCCAGCAGTATGGGACGGAGTATCTATGGCTACACCTTC. Residues: CASSMGRSIYGYTF.

This clonotype was counted a few times. The chain has TRBV7-9 and TRBJ1-2; 8 bases are a match to TRBD1. The V and J ends lost 1 base and 4 bases, in that order; junction bases with no gene match: 8. CDR1 and CDR2 (germline): SEHNR, FQNEAQ (reference sequence). The CDR3 is 16 residues long. DNA for the CDR3: TGTGCCAGCAGCTTAGGAGGGCAGGGGGCGAGCTATGGCTACACCTTC. Protein product: CASSLGGQGASYGYTF.

This clonotype was recorded many times. The chain employs TRBV12-3 or TRBV12-4 and TRBJ2-7, with TRBD2 identical over 11 bases. Trimming at V came to 4 bases and at J to 3 bases, leaving 5 bases not matched to a gene. This CDR3 comprises 15 residues. CDR3 region: CASSSLAGGIYEQYF. CDR3 sequence (DNA): TGTGCCAGCAGTTCCCTAGCGGGAGGTATCTACGAGCAGTACTTC.

This clonotype was detected ten times or more. The rearrangement joins TRBV12-3 or TRBV12-4 to TRBJ1-3; D unresolved. Trimming pared 4 bases from V and 8 bases from J, leaving 12 bases between. This CDR3 has 13 amino acids. CDR3 bases: TGTGCCAGCAGTTCTACTACTCGGGACACCATATATTTT. This sequence encodes CASSSTTRDTIYF.

In this sample, this clonotype turned up a few times. The chain recombines TRBV9 with TRBJ2-7; D remains ambiguous. Trimming stripped 0 bases from V and 2 bases from J, with 9 bases between. The CDR3 covers 14 residues. Per germline, CDR1 SGDLS and CDR2 YYNGEE. In DNA form, the CDR3 reads TGTGCCAGCAGCGTAGACGTCTCCACCTACGAGCAGTACTTC. Translation: CASSVDVSTYEQYF.

This clonotype has just a few counts. V usage is TRBV7-9 and J usage is TRBJ2-3; 9 bases match TRBD2. CDR1 SEHNR and CDR2 FQNEAQ come from the germline V gene (reference sequence). The CDR3 extends over 16 amino acids. V shed 3 bases, J shed 2 bases, and the junction held 6 bases outside the gene matches. In DNA, the CDR3 is TGTGCCAGCAGCTTCGCTGGACTAGCGCCCACAGATACGCAGTATTTT. Its translation is CASSFAGLAPTDTQYF.

This sequence joins TRBV12-3 or TRBV12-4 and TRBJ1-1, with D hard to call. Deletions cut 7 bases from V and 1 base from J, with 13 bases between. The CDR3 length is 14 residues. The CDR3 coding sequence is TGTGCCAGCACCGGACGGTTTTGGAACACTGAAGCTTTCTTT. Residues: CASTGRFWNTEAFF.

This clonotype showed up many times. The CDR3: CASSQDRGADTQYF. The CDR3, as DNA: TGCGCCAGCAGCCAAGACAGGGGTGCAGATACGCAGTATTTT. The chain has TRBV4-3 and TRBJ2-3, with a possible D match to TRBD1 (6 bases). The CDR3 covers 14 residues. CDR1 LGHNA and CDR2 YSLEER come from the germline V gene. Trimming left V 0 bases short and J 4 bases short, with 8 bases between.

This clonotype has a handful of counts. V is TRBV20-1 and J is TRBJ2-1, with TRBD2 matching over 11 bases. Germline V CDR1 and CDR2: DFQATT, SNEGSKA (reference sequence). J was trimmed by 9 bases and V by 7 bases; bases with no gene match: 11. The CDR3 loop spans 14 amino acids. The CDR3: CSGLAGTSYGEQFF. The CDR3, as DNA: TGCAGTGGACTAGCGGGAACCTCGTACGGTGAGCAGTTCTTC.

This clonotype appeared many times. The V and J genes are TRBV6-5 and TRBJ2-5; 8 nucleotides match TRBD1. Germline-derived CDR1 and CDR2 are MNHEY and SVGAGI. Germline trimming cut 0 bases from V and 3 bases from J; bases unmatched to any gene: 3. This CDR3 spans 15 amino acids. The CDR3 loop is CASSYSGQEKETQYF. The CDR3 region has the DNA TGTGCCAGCAGTTACTCGGGACAGGAAAAAGAGACCCAGTACTTC.

This clonotype appeared a few times. The chain uses TRBV24-1 and TRBJ2-5; 8 bases fit TRBD1. With 6 bases clipped from V and 4 bases from J, the junction kept 3 bases outside the gene matches. Germline CDR1 and CDR2: KGHDR and SFDVKD. The length of the CDR3 is 13 residues. CDR3 protein: CATSRQGRETQYF. The CDR3 nucleotides read TGTGCCACCAGTCGACAGGGGCGAGAGACCCAGTACTTC.

J is TRBJ2-7 and V is TRBV7-8, with TRBD1 as a possible D gene (5 bases). Per the germline V gene, CDR1 is SGHVS and CDR2 is FQNEAQ. Trimming shortened V by 1 base and J by 2 bases, and 9 bases separated the two germline ends. This CDR3 has 14 amino acids. For the CDR3, the DNA is TGTGCCAGCAGCTTAGAAATGGGGCCCTACGAGCAGTACTTC. Its protein is CASSLEMGPYEQYF.

This clonotype was picked up many times. The CDR3 sequence: CSSFQGGSSDTQYF. The CDR3 nucleotides are TGCAGCTCCTTCCAGGGCGGGAGCTCAGATACGCAGTATTTT. V and J are TRBV29-1 and TRBJ2-3; 7 bases fit TRBD2. In germline, CDR1 is SQVTM, CDR2 ANQGSEA. This CDR3 comprises 14 residues. After removal of 8 bases from V and 4 bases from J, the junction contained 12 bases not matched to a gene.